The 27 T cell receptor beta chains below all came from one sample that was sequenced in a study of cytomegalovirus exposure and HLA in healthy donors. It was with 60 Vbeta and 13 Jbeta primers that the PCR ran. Produced via immunoSEQ multiplex PCR; TCRdb's table is partial and in-frame only. The sample lists approximately 150,000 clones, around 80% seen once, with around 3% in the top ten. Sequenced input: PBMCs. The receptors were gathered from a man between 18 and 35 years old in good health and CMV-seropositive.

The chain is built from TRBV11-1 and TRBJ2-7; 8 nucleotides agree with TRBD1. This CDR3 has 14 residues. V gave up 6 bases and J gave up 2 bases; unmatched junction bases: 6. Germline loops: CDR1 SGHAT, CDR2 FQDESV (reference sequence). The CDR3 reads CASSISGGPYEQYF. CDR3 coding DNA: TGTGCCAGCAGTATATCAGGGGGCCCCTACGAGCAGTACTTC. The entire variable domain, with the rest obtained from reference TRBV11-1 and TRBJ2-7, is as follows: EAEVAQSPRYKITEKSQAVAFWCDPISGHATLYWYRQILGQGPELLVQFQDESVVDDSQLPKDRFSAERLKGVDSTLKIQPAELGDSAMYLCASSISGGPYEQYFGPGTRLTVT.

The chain is built from TRBV7-2 and TRBJ2-7; 10 bases match TRBD1. J was trimmed by 7 bases and V by 4 bases; bases with no gene match: 7. This CDR3 has 14 amino acids. From germline, CDR1 is SGHTA and CDR2 FQGNSA. CDR3 sequence (DNA): TGTGCCAGCAGCTCTGGGACAGGGGCGGGTGAGCAGTACTTC. Residues: CASSSGTGAGEQYF.

The chain joins TRBV9 to TRBJ2-3; possibly TRBD1 for D (5 bases). Germline V lookup: CDR1 SGDLS, CDR2 YYNGEE. The CDR3 extends over 14 amino acids. The germline V and J ends were trimmed by 5 bases and 6 bases, with 16 bases remaining between them. The CDR3 sequence: CASSASGSSDTQYF. CDR3 DNA sequence: TGTGCCAGCAGTGCTTCAGGGTCTTCGGATACGCAGTATTTT. The full variable domain, its missing parts supplied by reference TRBV9 and TRBJ2-3, is DSGVTQTPKHLITATGQRVTLRCSPRSGDLSVYWYQQSLDQGLQFLIQYYNGEERAKGNILERFSAQQFPDLHSELNLSSLELGDSALYFCASSASGSSDTQYFGPGTRLTVL.

This chain joins TRBV5-1 and TRBJ2-5, with no clear D. Looked up from germline, CDR1 is SGHRS and CDR2 is YFSETQ. Between the trimmed V and J ends, which lost 4 bases and 2 bases, there was a span of 6 bases. The CDR3 is 12 residues long. CDR3 sequence: CASSRAQETQYF. CDR3 DNA sequence: TGCGCCAGCAGCAGAGCTCAAGAGACCCAGTACTTC. The whole variable domain, remainder taken from reference TRBV5-1 and TRBJ2-5, is KAGVTQTPRYLIKTRGQQVTLSCSPISGHRSVSWYQQTPGQGLQFLFEYFSETQRNKGNFPGRFSGRQFSNSRSEMNVSTLELGDSALYLCASSRAQETQYFGPGTRLLVL.

This clone was detected only a few times. This chain uses TRBV5-1 with TRBJ2-7; 9 nucleotides align to TRBD2. The CDR3 has 16 residues. Germline-derived CDR1 and CDR2 are SGHRS and YFSETQ. V lost 4 bases, J lost 0 bases, and 8 bases stayed unmatched. The CDR3 DNA reads TGCGCCAGCAGCCTGGCTAGCGGGACGGCCTCCTACGAGCAGTACTTC. Protein: CASSLASGTASYEQYF.

This chain connects TRBV9 to TRBJ2-2; 7 nucleotides line up with TRBD1. There are 17 residues in the CDR3. The germline gives CDR1 SGDLS, CDR2 YYNGEE. J was trimmed by 6 bases and V by 4 bases; bases with no gene match: 15. The CDR3 spells CASSLQGVGRSSGELFF. In nucleotides, the CDR3 is TGTGCCAGCAGCCTTCAGGGGGTGGGTAGATCCTCCGGGGAGCTGTTTTTT. Supplemented by reference TRBV9 and TRBJ2-2, the full variable domain reads DSGVTQTPKHLITATGQRVTLRCSPRSGDLSVYWYQQSLDQGLQFLIQYYNGEERAKGNILERFSAQQFPDLHSELNLSSLELGDSALYFCASSLQGVGRSSGELFFGEGSRLTVL.

This sequence joins TRBV27 and TRBJ1-5, with 8 bases that match TRBD1. This CDR3 is 18 amino acids long. V was clipped by 2 bases and J by 3 bases; unmatched bases: 12. Germline-derived CDR1 and CDR2 are MNHEY and SMNVEV (reference sequence). As DNA, the CDR3 is TGTGCCAGCAGTTTAGGAGGACAGGGAGGGTGGAACAATCAGCCCCAGCATTTT. Protein: CASSLGGQGGWNNQPQHF.

This clone was detected only a few times. The V gene is TRBV5-1, the J gene TRBJ2-7; D may be TRBD1 or TRBD2 (5 bases each). The V gene's germline CDR1 is SGHRS and CDR2 YFSETQ. The V end was cut by 5 bases, the J end by 3 bases, with 12 bases between. The CDR3 runs 13 residues. The CDR3 protein is CASRLTEGYEQYF. The CDR3 nucleotides are TGCGCCAGCAGATTGACAGAGGGCTACGAGCAGTACTTC. Looking up the rest from reference TRBV5-1 and TRBJ2-7 gives the full variable domain: KAGVTQTPRYLIKTRGQQVTLSCSPISGHRSVSWYQQTPGQGLQFLFEYFSETQRNKGNFPGRFSGRQFSNSRSEMNVSTLELGDSALYLCASRLTEGYEQYFGPGTRLTVT.

V is TRBV6-6 and J is TRBJ1-4; D not certain. CDR1 MNHNY and CDR2 SVGAGI come from the germline V gene (reference sequence). The CDR3 consists of 13 residues. V gave up 2 bases and J gave up 6 bases, with 7 bases separating them. CDR3 nucleotide sequence: TGTGCCAGCAGTTACCAGTTTTATGAAAAACTGTTTTTT. Translated: CASSYQFYEKLFF.

CDR3 nucleotides: TGTGCCAGCAGTTTAGGCGGGGAAACCTATGGCTACACCTTC. Its protein is CASSLGGETYGYTF. V and J are TRBV28 and TRBJ1-2, with D uncertain. The CDR3 is 14 residues long. CDR1 and CDR2 (germline): MDHEN, SYDVKM. Between the trimmed V and J ends, which lost 2 bases and 4 bases, there was a span of 11 bases.

This chain joins TRBV7-2 and TRBJ2-3, with 9 bases matching TRBD1. The CDR3 contains 16 residues. The J segment lost 0 bases and the V segment lost 5 bases, leaving 6 bases of the junction unmatched. Germline V gene sequence: CDR1 SGHTA, CDR2 FQGNSA. The CDR3 loop is CASSPRTGASTDTQYF. The CDR3 region has the DNA TGTGCCAGCAGCCCGCGGACAGGGGCTAGCACAGATACGCAGTATTTT.

The rearrangement joins TRBV6-1 to TRBJ2-7; D is unresolved. CDR3 length: 15 residues. CDR1 and CDR2 (germline): MNHNS, SASEGT. The V and J ends lost 1 base and 2 bases respectively, with 12 bases between them. In DNA, the CDR3 is TGTGCCAGCAGTGAAGAGAGACATACACCCTACGAGCAGTACTTC. It yields the protein CASSEERHTPYEQYF.

Only one count was recorded for this clone. J is TRBJ1-2 and V is TRBV21-1. TRBV21-1 is flagged as a pseudogene. The CDR3 totals 15 residues. The CDR3 DNA is TGTGCCAGCATAGAGTTTTTAAGCCGGCCAGAGGGTTACACCTTC. Amino acid sequence: CASIEFLSRPEGYTF.

This clone was counted a few times. The chain uses TRBV7-2 and TRBJ2-3, with 10 bases fitting TRBD1. V shed 1 base, J shed 5 bases, and the junction held 3 bases outside the gene matches. There are 15 residues in the CDR3. Germline V gene lookup returns CDR1 SGHTA and CDR2 FQGNSA. The CDR3 reads CASSLGGQGGDTQYF. In nucleotides, the CDR3 is TGTGCCAGCAGCTTAGGCGGACAGGGGGGAGATACGCAGTATTTT.

The chain has TRBV27 and TRBJ2-7; D is possibly TRBD1 (5 bases). The CDR3 spans 13 residues. Germline V CDR1 and CDR2: MNHEY, SMNVEV (reference sequence). V was shortened by 0 bases and J by 5 bases, with 8 bases between the two germline ends. CDR3 DNA sequence: TGTGCCAGCAGTTTATCCCCCAGGGACGAGCAGTACTTC. Translating it yields CASSLSPRDEQYF.

This chain joins TRBV5-4 and TRBJ2-7, with TRBD2 matching over 14 bases. Germline-derived CDR1 and CDR2 are SGHNT and YYREEE (reference sequence). This CDR3 spans 14 amino acids. The ends lost 9 bases at V and 3 bases at J; junction bases unmatched: 5. Here the CDR3 reads CATSGTSGSYEQYF. CDR3 coding DNA: TGTGCCACCAGTGGGACTAGCGGGAGCTACGAGCAGTACTTC.

J is TRBJ2-3 and V is TRBV5-1; D tentatively reads TRBD1 or TRBD2 (11 bases each). Trimming removed 6 bases from V and 4 bases from J, with 39 bases in between. CDR1 and CDR2 (germline): SGHRS, YFSETQ. The CDR3 has 22 amino acids. The CDR3 coding sequence is TGCGCCAGCATCCCTCCGGGACAGGGGGGTTTAACTAGCGGGAGACCCCCAGATACGCAGTATTTT. It encodes CASIPPGQGGLTSGRPPDTQYF.

The rearrangement joins TRBV2 to TRBJ2-3, with TRBD2 matching over 10 bases. The CDR3 is 15 amino acids. The V gene's germline CDR1 is SNHLY and CDR2 FYNNEI. V lost 6 bases, J lost 0 bases, and 3 bases stayed unmatched. CDR3 protein: CASSGLAVSTDTQYF. The CDR3 DNA is TGTGCCAGCAGCGGACTAGCGGTTAGCACAGATACGCAGTATTTT.

The chain uses TRBV27 and TRBJ1-2; TRBD1 matches 12 bases. Trimming removed 6 bases from V and 7 bases from J; junction bases left unmatched: 6. There are 14 residues in the CDR3. Germline V gene sequence: CDR1 MNHEY, CDR2 SMNVEV (reference sequence). CDR3 amino acids: CASRGQGAWVGYTF. The CDR3 DNA sequence: TGTGCCAGCAGGGGACAGGGGGCATGGGTTGGCTACACCTTC.

The chain combines TRBV4-1 with TRBJ1-4; 9 positions agree with TRBD1. V trimming: 8 bases; J trimming: 6 bases; junction bases outside the gene matches: 7. CDR3 length: 14 amino acids. The V gene's germline CDR1 is MGHRA and CDR2 YSYEKL. CDR3 residues: CASRLQGADEKLFF. CDR3 DNA sequence: TGCGCCAGCCGTTTACAGGGGGCTGATGAAAAACTGTTTTTT.

The genes are TRBV30 and TRBJ2-7; 7 positions agree with TRBD2. CDR1 GTSNPN and CDR2 SVGIG come from the germline V gene (reference sequence). The V gene end was trimmed by 8 bases and the J gene end by 5 bases; junction bases not matched to a gene: 15. The CDR3 length is 14 residues. CDR3 sequence (DNA): TGTGCCGGGTGGGACTATACGTCTCGACACGAGCAGTACTTC. This codes for CAGWDYTSRHEQYF.

The genes are TRBV7-8 and TRBJ2-7, with D unresolved. This CDR3 is built from 14 residues. Germline loops: CDR1 SGHVS, CDR2 FQNEAQ. V was cut by 1 base and J by 3 bases, with 10 bases left in between. Here the CDR3 DNA reads TGTGCCAGCAGCTTAGACAGATCTGTCTACGAGCAGTACTTC. It encodes CASSLDRSVYEQYF.

The rearrangement uses TRBV28 and TRBJ1-3; unclear D gene. The germline CDR1 and CDR2 sequences are MDHEN and SYDVKM. Trimming removed 3 bases at V and 0 bases at J, with 6 bases between. The CDR3 extends over 14 amino acids. This CDR3 reads CASSLANSGNTIYF. The CDR3 bases are TGTGCCAGCAGTTTGGCAAACTCTGGAAACACCATATATTTT.

The chain uses TRBV6-6 and TRBJ2-1; D gene unclear. V was shortened by 8 bases and J by 0 bases, with 11 bases between the two germline ends. This CDR3 contains 14 residues. In germline, CDR1 is MNHNY, CDR2 SVGAGI (reference sequence). CDR3: CASWRQTSYNEQFF. The CDR3 region has the DNA TGTGCCAGCTGGCGGCAGACCTCCTACAATGAGCAGTTCTTC.

V is TRBV7-9 and J is TRBJ2-5; 11 nucleotides line up with TRBD2. The CDR3 is 15 residues long. Germline V gene sequence: CDR1 SEHNR, CDR2 FQNEAQ (reference sequence). J lost 4 bases, V lost 1 base, and 2 bases had no gene match. This chain's CDR3 is CASSLVLAGVETQYF. The DNA of the CDR3 is TGTGCCAGCAGCTTAGTACTAGCGGGAGTAGAGACCCAGTACTTC.

This clone was seen more than once but under ten times. This sequence joins TRBV4-1 and TRBJ1-1; D is unresolved. The CDR3 extends over 16 amino acids. Germline CDR1 MGHRA, CDR2 YSYEKL. V was shortened by 1 base and J by 2 bases, with 14 bases between the two germline ends. The CDR3: CASSQGGQVINTEAFF. The CDR3 region has the DNA TGCGCCAGCAGCCAAGGTGGGCAGGTGATAAACACTGAAGCTTTCTTT.

The genes are TRBV11-2 and TRBJ2-3; the D gene is possibly TRBD1 (6 bases). The germline CDR1 and CDR2 sequences are SGHAT and FQNNGV. V lost 5 bases and J lost 6, with 12 bases in between. This CDR3 contains 13 residues. CDR3 sequence (DNA): TGTGCCAGCAGCCAAATTAGGGGGGATACGCAGTATTTT. It codes for CASSQIRGDTQYF. The full variable domain, its missing parts supplied by reference TRBV11-2 and TRBJ2-3, is EAGVAQSPRYKIIEKRQSVAFWCNPISGHATLYWYQQILGQGPKLLIQFQNNGVVDDSQLPKDRFSAERLKGVDSTLKIQPAKLEDSAVYLCASSQIRGDTQYFGPGTRLTVL.